This record concerns one TCR beta chain sequence. Its antigen is not known. With random hexamers, 0.5 to 1 ug RNA was reverse transcribed. Amplification of TCR beta CDR3 by immunoSEQ multiplex PCR spanned 54 Vbeta and 13 Jbeta. TCRdb called the immunoSEQ multiplex PCR reads again in MiXCR, with one record for every CDR3 protein. The sample holds about 150,000 distinct CDR3 sequences; approximately 95% are singletons and the top ten take around 0.09%. Sequencing targeted TCR beta in blood CD8+ and CD4+ T cells. In contrast to the negatively isolated CD8+ and CD4+ T cells, TEMRA cells were FACS-enriched. These data originate in a study of CD8 T cells in Susac syndrome. Findings and limits, study-wide: Acknowledgment was made by the study that its TCR sequencing and HLA analysis involved a relatively small number of individuals.

Trimming removed 6 bases at V and 5 bases at J, with 14 bases between. Per the germline V gene, CDR1 is SGHTA and CDR2 is FQGNSA. The CDR3 runs to 13 residues. This receptor was taken from a human donor with multiple sclerosis. Sequenced sample: CD4+ T cells from PBMCs. The V and J genes are TRBV7-2 and TRBJ2-7; perhaps TRBD1 as D (7 bases). CDR3 sequence (DNA): TGTGCCAGCAGATTCCAGGGGGGTAACGAGCAGTACTTC. It specifies CASRFQGGNEQYF.